Presented here are 28 T cell receptor beta chains from one specimen sequenced in a study of cytomegalovirus exposure and HLA in healthy donors. Both 60 Vbeta primers and 13 Jbeta primers went into the PCR. Data came from immunoSEQ multiplex PCR; TCRdb stores just in-frame clones and leaves some out. Its table records about 130,000 clones. Sequenced: PBMCs. The receptors shown here come from a woman in her thirties or forties in good health and CMV-seropositive.

As concerns this clone: At one end the junction does not follow the germline gene, possibly because of a read error. The V and J genes are TRBV7-3 and TRBJ2-2, with 8 positions matching TRBD2. This CDR3 spans 17 amino acids. Germline V gene data show CDR1 as SGHTA and CDR2 as FQGTGA. In DNA, the CDR3 is TGTGCCAGCAGCTTAACAGCGGGAGTTCGGAACGCCGGGGAGCTGTTTTTT. Its translation is CASSLTAGVRNAGELFF.

This chain connects TRBV14 to TRBJ1-1; D is perhaps TRBD1 (6 bases). The CDR3 has 15 amino acids. Germline-derived CDR1 and CDR2 are SGHDN and FVKESK. With 5 bases removed from V and 0 bases from J, the gap between germline ends came to 13 bases. CDR3 in amino acids: CASSRNRDMNTEAFF. The CDR3 region has the DNA TGTGCCAGCAGCAGAAACAGGGATATGAACACTGAAGCTTTCTTT.

In the case of this clone: Other DNA sequences of this sample code for an identical CDR3. The chain has TRBV28 and TRBJ1-5; the D is unclear. Trimming shortened V by 2 bases and J by 7 bases, and 6 bases separated the two germline ends. CDR1 and CDR2 (germline): MDHEN, SYDVKM. CDR3 length equals 12 residues. This chain's CDR3 is CASSLLRQPQHF. The CDR3 bases are TGTGCCAGCAGTTTACTACGGCAGCCCCAGCATTTT.

The chain joins TRBV30 to TRBJ2-1, with D hard to call. This CDR3 spans 16 amino acids. Germline V gives CDR1 GTSNPN, CDR2 SVGIG (reference sequence). The V and J ends lost 0 bases and 0 bases respectively, with 12 bases between them. As DNA, the CDR3 is TGTGCCTGGAGTGTAGAGGTGGCCCCCTCCTACAATGAGCAGTTCTTC. As protein: CAWSVEVAPSYNEQFF.

Here the CDR3 DNA reads TGTGCCAGCTCACCTTTGCCCCCGGGGGCTAATGAAAAACTGTTTTTT. This sequence encodes CASSPLPPGANEKLFF. V and J are TRBV18 and TRBJ1-4; D may be TRBD1 (5 bases). Germline lookup yields CDR1 KGHSH and CDR2 LQKENI. This CDR3 has 16 amino acids. V was cut by 3 bases and J by 3 bases, with 14 bases left in between. The full variable domain, in which reference TRBV18 and TRBJ1-4 provide the parts outside the CDR3, is NAGVMQNPRHLVRRRGQEARLRCSPMKGHSHVYWYRQLPEEGLKFMVYLQKENIIDESGMPKERFSAEFPKEGPSILRIQQVVRGDSAAYFCASSPLPPGANEKLFFGSGTQLSVL.

The V gene is TRBV5-1, the J gene TRBJ1-5, with TRBD1 identical over 7 bases. This CDR3 has 16 amino acids. Losses at the gene ends were 3 bases for V and 0 bases for J; bases not matched to a gene: 6. Germline V lookup: CDR1 SGHRS, CDR2 YFSETQ. The CDR3 reads CASSWGDSYSNQPQHF. The CDR3 DNA reads as TGCGCCAGCAGCTGGGGGGACAGTTATAGCAATCAGCCCCAGCATTTT.

The rearrangement links TRBV30 to TRBJ2-1; TRBD2 matches 10 bases. Germline assignment: CDR1 GTSNPN and CDR2 SVGIG (reference sequence). The V and J ends lost 7 bases and 5 bases, in that order; junction bases with no gene match: 11. The CDR3 totals 15 residues. As DNA, the CDR3 is TGTGCCTCGACTCCCGGACTAGCGGTTGACAATGAGCAGTTCTTC. Amino acid sequence: CASTPGLAVDNEQFF.

As DNA, the CDR3 is TGTGCCAGCAGTTTCATTTTTGGAGTTTTACATGAGCAGTTCTTC. Amino acid sequence: CASSFIFGVLHEQFF. The V call is TRBV28, the J call TRBJ2-1; no definite D call. Germline CDR1 reads MDHEN; CDR2 reads SYDVKM. The CDR3 consists of 15 residues. The V end was cut by 3 bases, the J end by 8 bases, with 17 bases between.

This chain connects TRBV5-6 to TRBJ2-7; 7 bases map to TRBD2. The CDR3 is 15 residues long. V trimming: 0 bases; J trimming: 2 bases; junction bases outside the gene matches: 5. Germline loops: CDR1 SGHDT, CDR2 YYEEEE. CDR3 protein: CASSLGASGAYEQYF. CDR3 in DNA: TGTGCCAGCAGCTTGGGGGCTAGCGGCGCCTACGAGCAGTACTTC. Full variable domain (missing parts from reference TRBV5-6 and TRBJ2-7): DAGVTQSPTHLIKTRGQQVTLRCSPKSGHDTVSWYQQALGQGPQFIFQYYEEEERQRGNFPDRFSGHQFPNYSSELNVNALLLGDSALYLCASSLGASGAYEQYFGPGTRLTVT.

The CDR3 sequence: CASSLGDRGATNEKLFF. The CDR3 region has the DNA TGTGCCAGCAGCTTGGGGGACAGGGGAGCAACTAATGAAAAACTGTTTTTT. The chain has TRBV5-5 and TRBJ1-4, with 10 bases fitting TRBD1. Per germline, CDR1 SGHKS and CDR2 YYEKEE (reference sequence). The J segment lost 0 bases and the V segment lost 0 bases, leaving 2 bases of the junction unmatched. This CDR3 is built from 17 residues.

V is TRBV7-9 and J is TRBJ2-5; possible D gene TRBD2, 5 bases. V was cut by 1 base and J by 3 bases, with 9 bases left in between. Germline-derived CDR1 and CDR2 are SEHNR and FQNEAQ (reference sequence). There are 14 residues in the CDR3. CDR3 coding DNA: TGTGCCAGCAGCTTAGTTCCGGGAAAAGAGACCCAGTACTTC. Amino acids: CASSLVPGKETQYF.

This chain joins TRBV9 and TRBJ2-7; 8 bases fit TRBD1. Germline loops: CDR1 SGDLS, CDR2 YYNGEE. This CDR3 is built from 15 residues. J was trimmed by 2 bases and V by 4 bases; bases with no gene match: 8. The CDR3 coding sequence is TGTGCCAGCAGCAGGGGCGGACAGGGAACCTACGAGCAGTACTTC. The encoded protein is CASSRGGQGTYEQYF.

V and J are TRBV6-6 and TRBJ1-2; 9 bases map to TRBD1. The V gene's germline CDR1 is MNHNY and CDR2 SVGAGI (reference sequence). V trimming: 5 bases; J trimming: 7 bases; junction bases outside the gene matches: 8. This CDR3 comprises 14 residues. The CDR3 bases are TGTGCCAGCAGTGGACAGGGGAAACGGGGTGGCTACACCTTC. It specifies CASSGQGKRGGYTF.

The chain combines TRBV19 with TRBJ2-7; 11 positions agree with TRBD2. CDR1 and CDR2 (germline): LNHDA, SQIVND (reference sequence). V shed 6 bases, J shed 4 bases, and the junction held 5 bases outside the gene matches. CDR3 length equals 14 residues. Written as DNA, the CDR3 is TGTGCCAGTAGCCCGGGACTAGCGGATTACGAGCAGTACTTC. This encodes CASSPGLADYEQYF.

This sequence joins TRBV27 and TRBJ2-3; TRBD1 matches at 7 bases. Germline V CDR1 and CDR2: MNHEY, SMNVEV (reference sequence). The CDR3 is made up of 17 amino acids. V was pared by 6 bases and J by 5 bases, with 17 bases of the junction left unmatched. This chain's CDR3 is CASSPIPRGTNLDTQYF. CDR3 DNA: TGTGCCAGCAGCCCTATCCCCAGGGGGACGAACTTAGATACGCAGTATTTT.

The J gene is TRBJ2-7, the V gene TRBV30, with D maybe TRBD2 (6 bases). V gave up 5 bases and J gave up 5 bases, with 10 bases separating them. The CDR3 spans 11 residues. Germline V lookup: CDR1 GTSNPN, CDR2 SVGIG (reference sequence). The CDR3 DNA reads as TGTGCCTGGGAGGAGGGCCACGAGCAGTACTTC. Its protein product is CAWEEGHEQYF.

The CDR3 region has the DNA TGTGCCAGCAGCCCAACAGGGACCCTGAACACTGAAGCTTTCTTT. It specifies CASSPTGTLNTEAFF. This chain links TRBV5-4 with TRBJ1-1; tentatively, D is TRBD1 (6 bases). The germline CDR1 and CDR2 sequences are SGHNT and YYREEE (reference sequence). The CDR3 spans 15 residues. The V and J ends lost 4 bases and 0 bases respectively, with 13 bases between them. Full variable domain (rest looked up from reference TRBV5-4 and TRBJ1-1): ETGVTQSPTHLIKTRGQQVTLRCSSQSGHNTVSWYQQALGQGPQFIFQYYREEENGRGNFPPRFSGLQFPNYSSELNVNALELDDSALYLCASSPTGTLNTEAFFGQGTRLTVV.

The chain joins TRBV7-9 to TRBJ1-4; TRBD1 matches 9 bases. V was pared by 7 bases and J by 7 bases, with 7 bases of the junction left unmatched. CDR1 SEHNR and CDR2 FQNEAQ come from the germline V gene (reference sequence). This CDR3 region has 14 residues. CDR3 residues: CASTTGTGSEKLFF. The CDR3 DNA reads as TGTGCCAGCACAACCGGGACAGGGAGTGAAAAACTGTTTTTT.

V gene TRBV5-1 combines with J gene TRBJ1-2, with a possible D match to TRBD1 (6 bases). This CDR3 has 15 residues. CDR1 SGHRS and CDR2 YFSETQ come from the germline V gene. The V end was cut by 2 bases, the J end by 3 bases, with 14 bases between. CDR3 sequence (DNA): TGCGCCAGCAGCTTTGGGACACAGAACCACTATGGCTACACCTTC. Translating it yields CASSFGTQNHYGYTF. Filled out from reference TRBV5-1 and TRBJ1-2, the complete variable domain reads KAGVTQTPRYLIKTRGQQVTLSCSPISGHRSVSWYQQTPGQGLQFLFEYFSETQRNKGNFPGRFSGRQFSNSRSEMNVSTLELGDSALYLCASSFGTQNHYGYTFGSGTRLTVV.

The chain has TRBV4-1 and TRBJ2-7; D might be TRBD2 (6 bases). The V end lost 10 bases, the J end lost 10 bases, and 23 bases lay between the germline ends. The CDR3 has 13 residues. CDR1 and CDR2 from the germline V gene are MGHRA and YSYEKL. The CDR3 here is CANPGIAEKSQYF. The CDR3 DNA sequence: TGCGCCAACCCGGGAATAGCGGAAAAGTCCCAGTACTTC.

The V call is TRBV18, the J call TRBJ2-7, with D unclear. CDR3 size: 15 residues. The germline V gene encodes CDR1 KGHSH and CDR2 LQKENI. V was cut by 3 bases and J by 2 bases, with 14 bases left in between. CDR3 residues: CASSPSGSRAYEQYF. CDR3 nucleotide sequence: TGTGCCAGCTCACCGTCCGGGTCCCGCGCCTACGAGCAGTACTTC.

The chain recombines TRBV18 with TRBJ1-5; weak D call: TRBD1 (6 bases). The V end lost 6 bases, the J end lost 7 bases, and 16 bases lay between the germline ends. The V gene's germline CDR1 is KGHSH and CDR2 LQKENI. The CDR3 consists of 14 residues. CDR3: CASSPTRGYQPQHF. As DNA, the CDR3 is TGTGCCAGCTCGCCCACGAGGGGGTACCAGCCCCAGCATTTT.

V and J are TRBV6-5 and TRBJ2-7; D is unclear. CDR3 size: 13 residues. V shed 5 bases and J shed 4 bases, with 12 bases lying between them. The germline CDR1 and CDR2 sequences are MNHEY and SVGAGI. CDR3 DNA sequence: TGTGCCAGCAGTGTGGGCAGGTCATACGAGCAGTACTTC. Encoded protein: CASSVGRSYEQYF.

This sequence joins TRBV10-3 and TRBJ1-5, with a possible D match to TRBD1 (6 bases). Trimming removed 6 bases at V and 0 bases at J, with 12 bases between. This CDR3 comprises 15 residues. Looked up from germline, CDR1 is ENHRY and CDR2 is SYGVKD. The CDR3 region has the DNA TGTGCCATCAGGGCGGCAGGGGATAGCAATCAGCCCCAGCATTTT. This encodes CAIRAAGDSNQPQHF.

V gene TRBV7-2 combines with J gene TRBJ2-1; D uncertain. Germline V gene lookup returns CDR1 SGHTA and CDR2 FQGNSA. The CDR3 is 15 amino acids. Trimming removed 5 bases from V and 0 bases from J, with 11 bases in between. In DNA form, the CDR3 reads TGTGCCAGCAGCCAACTCCGGAGCTCCTACAATGAGCAGTTCTTC. Amino acid sequence: CASSQLRSSYNEQFF.

The chain carries TRBV28 and TRBJ1-2; tentatively, D is TRBD1 (6 bases). Germline V lookup: CDR1 MDHEN, CDR2 SYDVKM. V lost 1 base to trimming and J lost 4 bases, with 19 bases between them. The CDR3 consists of 17 residues. The CDR3 DNA reads as TGTGCCAGCAGTTTATCCGCAGGGGTCCCCCGGATCTATGGCTACACCTTC. Its protein is CASSLSAGVPRIYGYTF.

This chain uses TRBV11-2 with TRBJ2-3; TRBD2 is a possible D gene (6 bases). CDR3 length equals 14 residues. Trimming removed 3 bases at V and 3 bases at J, with 10 bases between. CDR1 and CDR2 from the germline V gene are SGHAT and FQNNGV. The CDR3 here is CASSFWGRTDTQYF. In DNA form, the CDR3 reads TGTGCCAGCAGCTTCTGGGGGAGGACAGATACGCAGTATTTT.

The rearrangement joins TRBV5-4 to TRBJ2-3, with D possibly being TRBD1 (5 bases). Germline V CDR1 and CDR2: SGHNT, YYREEE (reference sequence). The length of the CDR3 is 14 residues. The ends were cut back, 6 bases at V and 6 bases at J, with 17 bases in the middle. CDR3 in amino acids: CASKSGPPGDTQYF. CDR3 sequence (DNA): TGTGCCAGCAAGTCCGGGCCCCCAGGGGATACGCAGTATTTT.